This T cell receptor (beta chain) was sequenced for a study of early T cells in non-severe SARS-CoV-2 infection. In the study overall: The study sequenced bulk RNA from unsorted whole blood, with chains unpaired.

Study conclusions and caveats: The study's VDJdb matching favored anti-spike CD8 responses and missed private and CD4 specificities.

Looked up from germline, CDR1 is SGHTA and CDR2 is FQGTGA. V lost 5 bases and J lost 0, with 19 bases in between. The CDR3 covers 17 residues. Many counts were recorded for this clonotype. Its target is not known. Researchers attached unique molecular identifiers to individual cDNA molecules. MiXCR, run by TCRdb on the 5' RACE reads, gives a single entry per CDR3 protein. The profile shows 75,000 or so distinct CDR3 sequences, 14% to 15% of them singletons. This rearrangement joins TRBV7-3 to TRBJ1-1; possibly TRBD1 for D (6 bases). The receptor was isolated from an adult who was a healthcare worker with PCR-confirmed SARS-CoV-2 infection or an uninfected control (not recorded which). The sample taken for sequencing was whole blood. CDR3 in amino acids: CASSPAGGATMNTEAFF. In DNA form, the CDR3 reads TGTGCCAGCAGCCCTGCCGGGGGGGCCACAATGAACACTGAAGCTTTCTTT.